This T cell receptor (beta chain) came from a study of blood T cell repertoires in COVID-19. Overall study context: Sources were T cells, B-cell-depleted T cells, or PBMCs; the material itself was cDNA or gDNA.

V trimming: 4 bases; J trimming: 3 bases; junction bases outside the gene matches: 5. The CDR3 has 15 residues. CDR1 and CDR2 from the germline V gene are SEHNR and FQNEAQ (reference sequence). Per the original data handling: For nucleated cells, counts were estimated from reference gene primer amplification. The data were produced by immunoSEQ multiplex PCR, yet TCRdb's version contains in-frame clones alone and is incomplete. The V and J calls and clone size were taken over from that table, and D and trimming were inferred from the DNA. Among tens of thousands of clones listed, roughly 87% were seen once. This clone is a singleton in its sample.

The specimen was peripheral blood. The V gene is TRBV7-9, the J gene TRBJ2-3, with 9 bases identical to TRBD1. This TCR came from an elderly woman with COVID-19, enrolled during active disease. CDR3 residues: CASSWGTGPTDTQYF. CDR3 nucleotides: TGTGCCAGCAGCTGGGGGACAGGGCCTACAGATACGCAGTATTTT.